This record covers a single TCR beta chain. The RNA, roughly 0.5 to 1 ug, was put through reverse transcription using random hexamers. TCRdb re-called the immunoSEQ multiplex PCR reads through MiXCR, storing one row per CDR3 protein. Of about 180,000 distinct CDR3 sequences in the sample, almost 96% were seen once. The data originate from a study of CD8 T cells in Susac syndrome. The CDR3 loop spans 14 amino acids. CDR1 and CDR2 (germline): KGHSH, LQKENI. The V gene lost 1 base and the J gene lost 3 bases, with 9 bases spanning the gap. The material sequenced was CD4+ T cells from PBMCs. V and J are TRBV18 and TRBJ1-1; D remains ambiguous. This clonotype originated in a human donor with multiple sclerosis. The CDR3: CASSPRPLDTEAFF. Here the CDR3 DNA reads TGTGCCAGCTCACCACGGCCCCTGGACACTGAAGCTTTCTTT.